These 11 T cell receptor beta chains came from one sample sequenced in a study of patients and donors after allogeneic stem cell transplantation. Each CDR3 protein gets one entry after TCRdb re-called the RT-PCR reads with MiXCR. The sample includes about 200,000 distinct CDR3 sequences, about 38% of them seen just once. Specimen: blood, either unsorted or a sorted T cell fraction (not recorded which). These receptors were obtained from a human donor who was either an allogeneic HSCT recipient or a stem cell or donor lymphocyte infusion donor (not recorded which). It is not recorded whose cells these are; they may come from a transplant donor.

This rearrangement joins TRBV6-6 to TRBJ1-1; 10 bases are shared with TRBD1. CDR1 is MNHNY and CDR2 is SVGAGI in the germline V gene (reference sequence). The trim removed 5 bases at V and 0 bases at J, leaving 6 bases unmatched. The CDR3 is 16 amino acids. The chain's CDR3 is CASSRGTGAMNTEAFF. The CDR3 nucleotides are TGTGCCAGCAGTCGCGGGACAGGGGCTATGAACACTGAAGCTTTCTTT.

The V call is TRBV7-8, the J call TRBJ1-1; no clear D gene. V was trimmed by 1 base and J by 0 bases, leaving 6 bases between them. CDR1 and CDR2 (germline): SGHVS, FQNEAQ. The CDR3 totals 14 residues. The CDR3 region is CASSLELMNTEAFF. The DNA for the CDR3 is TGTGCCAGCAGCTTAGAACTGATGAACACTGAAGCTTTCTTT.

The rearrangement joins TRBV12-3 or TRBV12-4 to TRBJ1-4; D is undetermined. The V gene lost 3 bases and the J gene lost 7 bases, with 12 bases spanning the gap. The CDR3 sequence is 14 residues long. The CDR3 bases are TGTGCCAGCAGTTTCGTGGATCTGGGTGAAAAACTGTTTTTT. Translating it yields CASSFVDLGEKLFF.

The chain combines TRBV6-1 with TRBJ1-1, with a tentative D call TRBD1 (6 bases). V was clipped by 6 bases and J by 6 bases, with 20 bases between them. Germline values: CDR1 MNHNS, CDR2 SASEGT. The CDR3 sequence is 15 residues long. The CDR3 region is CASSRLTAGAPEAFF. The DNA for the CDR3 is TGTGCCAGCAGCCGACTTACAGCAGGGGCCCCTGAAGCTTTCTTT.

The rearrangement links TRBV19 to TRBJ1-5; TRBD1 agrees at 7 bases. The junction had 5 bases not matched to a gene; V was cut back by 5 bases and J by 4 bases. The CDR3 is 14 amino acids. Germline V gene sequence: CDR1 LNHDA, CDR2 SQIVND (reference sequence). CDR3 residues: CASSGRDSNQPQHF. DNA for the CDR3: TGTGCCAGTAGTGGACGGGACAGTAATCAGCCCCAGCATTTT. Drawing the rest from reference TRBV19 and TRBJ1-5, the complete variable domain is DGGITQSPKYLFRKEGQNVTLSCEQNLNHDAMYWYRQDPGQGLRLIYYSQIVNDFQKGDIAEGYSVSREKKESFPLTVTSAQKNPTAFYLCASSGRDSNQPQHFGDGTRLSIL.

This clonotype was observed a handful of times. The V call is TRBV4-1, the J call TRBJ1-4; no clear D gene. Germline values: CDR1 MGHRA, CDR2 YSYEKL. Trimming took 8 bases from V and 2 from J, leaving 9 bases between them. CDR3 length equals 13 residues. Here the CDR3 reads CASLGWTNEKLFF. The CDR3 bases are TGCGCCAGCCTGGGTTGGACTAATGAAAAACTGTTTTTT.

This chain uses TRBV14 with TRBJ2-7; D tentatively reads TRBD1 or TRBD2 (6 bases each). This CDR3 spans 16 amino acids. Germline V lookup: CDR1 SGHDN, CDR2 FVKESK. Trimming stripped 0 bases from V and 5 bases from J, with 17 bases between. DNA for the CDR3: TGTGCCAGCAGCCAAGATCGTCAGGGAAGGGGGGACGAGCAGTACTTC. It encodes CASSQDRQGRGDEQYF. Full variable domain (missing parts from reference TRBV14 and TRBJ2-7): EAGVTQFPSHSVIEKGQTVTLRCDPISGHDNLYWYRRVMGKEIKFLLHFVKESKQDESGMPNNRFLAERTGGTYSTLKVQPAELEDSGVYFCASSQDRQGRGDEQYFGPGTRLTVT.

The chain recombines TRBV20-1 with TRBJ1-6; D gene ambiguous. Trimming left V 6 bases short and J 7 bases short, with 13 bases between. Germline CDR1 DFQATT, CDR2 SNEGSKA (reference sequence). The CDR3 has 13 residues. CDR3 coding DNA: TGCAGTGCCCCTGAGGATGGGAATTCACCCCTCCACTTT. Its translation is CSAPEDGNSPLHF.

The rearrangement joins TRBV20-1 to TRBJ1-4; 8 nucleotides match TRBD1. Germline trimming cut 6 bases from V and 7 bases from J; bases unmatched to any gene: 4. There are 12 residues in the CDR3. Germline lookup yields CDR1 DFQATT and CDR2 SNEGSKA (reference sequence). The CDR3 DNA sequence: TGCAGTGCGAGGACAGGGCTTGAAAAACTGTTTTTT. Its protein is CSARTGLEKLFF.

This clonotype was seen only a few times. V gene TRBV15 combines with J gene TRBJ1-5; TRBD1 is a possible D gene (5 bases). This CDR3 has 15 amino acids. With 0 bases removed from V and 7 bases from J, the gap between germline ends came to 13 bases. From germline, CDR1 is LNHNV and CDR2 YYDKDF (reference sequence). In DNA, the CDR3 is TGTGCCACCAGCAGAGATCCCAGGGTTGGGCAGCCCCAGCATTTT. This translates into CATSRDPRVGQPQHF.

The J gene is TRBJ1-2, the V gene TRBV29-1; D not resolved. This CDR3 has 12 amino acids. Per the germline V gene, CDR1 is SQVTM and CDR2 is ANQGSEA. V was trimmed by 6 bases and J by 4 bases, leaving 12 bases between them. The CDR3 region is CSVGKWGYGYTF. CDR3 coding DNA: TGCAGCGTCGGAAAGTGGGGCTATGGCTACACCTTC.